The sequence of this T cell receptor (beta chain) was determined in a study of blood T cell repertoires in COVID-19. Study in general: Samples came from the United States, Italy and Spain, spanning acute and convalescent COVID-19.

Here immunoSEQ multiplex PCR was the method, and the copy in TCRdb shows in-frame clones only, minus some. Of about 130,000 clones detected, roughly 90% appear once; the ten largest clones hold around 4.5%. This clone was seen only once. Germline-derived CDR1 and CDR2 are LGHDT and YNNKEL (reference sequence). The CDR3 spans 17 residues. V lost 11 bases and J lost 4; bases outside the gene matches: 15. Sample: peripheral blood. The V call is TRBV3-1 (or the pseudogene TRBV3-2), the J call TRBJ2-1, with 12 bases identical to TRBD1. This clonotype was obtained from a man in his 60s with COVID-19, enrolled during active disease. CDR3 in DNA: TGTGCCTCCAGCCAAGTCCGGGACAGGGGGCAATACAATGAGCAGTTCTTC. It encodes CASSQVRDRGQYNEQFF.